Listed here are 21 T cell receptor beta chains from one sample, sequenced in a study of blood T cell repertoires in COVID-19. Profiled with immunoSEQ multiplex PCR; TCRdb holds only in-frame clones, not every one. This sample has around 240,000 clones; roughly 88% occur once, and the top ten carry 1.5% to 2%. Sequences were obtained from PBMCs or T cells enriched from blood (not recorded which). All receptors derive from a woman in her forties or fifties who had recovered from COVID-19.

The rearrangement joins TRBV27 to TRBJ1-6; D uncertain. V was shortened by 7 bases and J by 6 bases, with 13 bases between the two germline ends. This CDR3 contains 14 residues. Germline CDR1 is MNHEY and CDR2 is SMNVEV (reference sequence). CDR3 residues: CASKTTGSNSPLHF. The CDR3 DNA reads as TGTGCCAGCAAAACGACGGGATCTAATTCACCCCTCCACTTT.

The chain recombines TRBV19 with TRBJ1-4, with no clear D. The CDR3 consists of 16 residues. Germline CDR1 is LNHDA and CDR2 is SQIVND (reference sequence). V lost 5 bases and J 0 bases, leaving 13 bases between the germline ends. The chain's CDR3 is CASSDGVGATNEKLFF. The CDR3, as DNA: TGTGCCAGTAGTGACGGGGTCGGAGCAACTAATGAAAAACTGTTTTTT.

The chain carries TRBV3-1 (or the pseudogene TRBV3-2) and TRBJ2-7, with D perhaps matching TRBD2 (6 bases). Germline V CDR1 and CDR2: LGHDT, YNNKEL (reference sequence). The length of the CDR3 is 14 residues. The V end lost 0 bases, the J end lost 4 bases, and 10 bases lay between the germline ends. The CDR3 loop reads CASSQDLEGYEQYF. The CDR3 region has the DNA TGTGCCAGCAGCCAAGATTTGGAGGGATACGAGCAGTACTTC.

Only one count was recorded for this clone. This chain joins TRBV28 and TRBJ1-2, with 7 bases lining up with TRBD1. The CDR3 is 14 residues long. Germline V gene lookup returns CDR1 MDHEN and CDR2 SYDVKM. V lost 5 bases, J lost 4 bases, and 7 bases stayed unmatched. CDR3 sequence reads: CASSVTGTAYGYTF. CDR3 coding DNA: TGTGCCAGCAGTGTCACCGGGACAGCCTATGGCTACACCTTC.

The genes are TRBV7-2 and TRBJ2-1, with 10 bases matching TRBD2. J was trimmed by 2 bases and V by 5 bases; bases with no gene match: 12. From germline, CDR1 is SGHTA and CDR2 FQGNSA. This CDR3 region has 18 residues. The CDR3 nucleotides are TGTGCCAGCAGCCCCAGTCTCCTAGCGGGAGTTACCTACAATGAGCAGTTCTTC. Protein product: CASSPSLLAGVTYNEQFF.

In its sample, this clone was seen many times. The J gene is TRBJ1-3, the V gene TRBV5-5, with a tentative D call TRBD1 (5 bases). The V end was cut by 0 bases, the J end by 7 bases, with 14 bases between. The CDR3 spans 15 residues. The germline V gene encodes CDR1 SGHKS and CDR2 YYEKEE (reference sequence). CDR3 region: CASSLVGDSKNTIYF. As DNA, the CDR3 is TGTGCCAGCAGCTTGGTTGGAGACAGTAAGAACACCATATATTTT. Full variable domain (remainder filled in from reference TRBV5-5 and TRBJ1-3): DAGVTQSPTHLIKTRGQQVTLRCSPISGHKSVSWYQQVLGQGPQFIFQYYEKEERGRGNFPDRFSARQFPNYSSELNVNALLLGDSALYLCASSLVGDSKNTIYFGEGSWLTVV.

The rearrangement joins TRBV5-1 to TRBJ1-2; 12 nucleotides line up with TRBD1. The V gene end was trimmed by 0 bases and the J gene end by 8 bases; junction bases not matched to a gene: 2. Germline CDR1 SGHRS, CDR2 YFSETQ. There are 14 residues in the CDR3. CDR3: CASSLVGTGGGYTF. For the CDR3, the DNA is TGCGCCAGCAGCTTGGTAGGGACAGGGGGCGGCTACACCTTC.

CDR3 coding DNA: TGTGCCAGCAGCTTAGGAGAGGGATCCGAGCAGTACTTC. Its protein is CASSLGEGSEQYF. V usage is TRBV7-3 and J usage is TRBJ2-7, with D possibly TRBD2 on 5 matching bases. V was trimmed by 2 bases and J by 6 bases, leaving 11 bases between them. CDR3 length: 13 amino acids. Per germline, CDR1 SGHTA and CDR2 FQGTGA.

The chain couples TRBV15 to TRBJ2-7; 7 positions match TRBD2. Germline assignment: CDR1 LNHNV and CDR2 YYDKDF (reference sequence). The CDR3 sequence is 14 residues long. V lost 6 bases, J lost 2 bases, and 7 bases stayed unmatched. The CDR3 loop is CATSNSGVPYEQYF. CDR3 sequence (DNA): TGTGCCACCAGTAACAGCGGGGTCCCCTACGAGCAGTACTTC.

The chain is built from TRBV27 and TRBJ1-2; D is unresolved. Germline lookup yields CDR1 MNHEY and CDR2 SMNVEV (reference sequence). Trimming cost V 2 bases and J 0 bases, with 10 bases left between them. The CDR3 is 15 amino acids. CDR3 sequence: CASSLRRATNYGYTF. The CDR3 DNA reads as TGTGCCAGCAGTTTACGGAGGGCCACTAACTATGGCTACACCTTC.

The V and J genes are TRBV14 and TRBJ2-7; no clear D. CDR1 is SGHDN, CDR2 FVKESK, per germline. V was shortened by 4 bases and J by 2 bases, with 18 bases between the two germline ends. The CDR3 runs to 16 residues. The CDR3 spells CASSPRVGVETYEQYF. In nucleotides, the CDR3 is TGTGCCAGCAGCCCTAGAGTAGGAGTTGAAACCTACGAGCAGTACTTC.

This chain connects TRBV29-1 to TRBJ2-7; D gene unclear. Germline V gene data show CDR1 as SQVTM and CDR2 as ANQGSEA. V lost 6 bases to trimming and J lost 0 bases, with 9 bases between them. The CDR3 loop spans 12 amino acids. The chain's CDR3 is CSVEAHSYEQYF. DNA of the CDR3: TGCAGCGTCGAGGCCCACTCCTACGAGCAGTACTTC.

The chain is built from TRBV9 and TRBJ2-7; tentative D call: TRBD2 (5 bases). Germline CDR1 SGDLS, CDR2 YYNGEE. The CDR3 covers 14 residues. V lost 4 bases to trimming and J lost 5 bases, with 16 bases between them. This CDR3 is CASSPLAGGHEQYF. The CDR3 DNA is TGTGCCAGCAGCCCCCTTGCGGGCGGGCACGAGCAGTACTTC.

This chain uses TRBV7-9 with TRBJ1-1; a weak D match, TRBD1 (5 bases). Between the trimmed V and J ends, which lost 4 bases and 9 bases, there was a span of 21 bases. CDR1 is SEHNR and CDR2 is FQNEAQ in the germline V gene (reference sequence). There are 15 residues in the CDR3. The CDR3 reads CASSSLKGMASKAFF. CDR3 nucleotides: TGTGCCAGCAGCTCTCTTAAGGGGATGGCTTCAAAAGCTTTCTTT.

The chain recombines TRBV7-3 with TRBJ2-7; TRBD2 aligns across 9 bases. The V gene end was trimmed by 2 bases and the J gene end by 2 bases; junction bases not matched to a gene: 4. This CDR3 is built from 15 residues. Germline CDR1 and CDR2: SGHTA and FQGTGA. CDR3 nucleotides: TGTGCCAGCAGCTTAGAAGCGGGAGGCCCCTACGAGCAGTACTTC. Translating it yields CASSLEAGGPYEQYF.

The chain is built from TRBV20-1 and TRBJ1-6; no definite D call. CDR1 and CDR2 (germline): DFQATT, SNEGSKA (reference sequence). Trimming pared 3 bases from V and 9 bases from J, leaving 12 bases between. The CDR3 spans 13 residues. CDR3 amino acids: CSASVKSSSPLHF. Here the CDR3 DNA reads TGCAGTGCTAGTGTCAAATCTAGTTCACCCCTCCACTTT.

The CDR3 protein is CASSLGEGYEQYF. CDR3 in DNA: TGTGCCAGCAGCTTAGGGGAGGGCTACGAGCAGTACTTC. The chain combines TRBV7-9 with TRBJ2-7, with 7 bases lining up with TRBD2. J lost 3 bases, V lost 1 base, and 0 bases had no gene match. This CDR3 region has 13 residues. CDR1 and CDR2 (germline): SEHNR, FQNEAQ (reference sequence).

This sequence joins TRBV6-5 and TRBJ1-4; possible D gene TRBD1, 5 bases. Germline V gives CDR1 MNHEY, CDR2 SVGAGI. The CDR3 is 14 amino acids. Trimming took 6 bases from V and 8 from J, leaving 16 bases between them. DNA of the CDR3: TGTGCCAGCAGCCCCACCGGGACTGGAGAAAAACTGTTTTTT. It yields the protein CASSPTGTGEKLFF.

A single count supports this clone. This chain uses TRBV7-2 with TRBJ2-7; no clear D gene. The CDR3 contains 19 residues. Germline V gene data show CDR1 as SGHTA and CDR2 as FQGNSA. V dropped 1 base and J dropped 4 bases, with 26 bases sitting between them. CDR3 DNA: TGTGCCAGCAGCTTAGGCTCTACTGCGTATGCCCGCGCCTCATACGAGCAGTACTTC. Encoded protein: CASSLGSTAYARASYEQYF.

The chain carries TRBV27 and TRBJ2-7; D possibly corresponds to TRBD2 (6 bases). Germline V lookup: CDR1 MNHEY, CDR2 SMNVEV (reference sequence). This CDR3 is built from 17 residues. V shed 0 bases and J shed 0 bases, with 15 bases lying between them. CDR3 in amino acids: CASSLSLAPFSSYEQYF. CDR3 DNA sequence: TGTGCCAGCAGTTTATCACTAGCTCCATTTAGCTCCTACGAGCAGTACTTC.

The V call is TRBV7-2, the J call TRBJ1-5, with D possibly matching TRBD1 (5 bases). The germline V gene has CDR1 SGHTA and CDR2 FQGNSA. This CDR3 is built from 13 residues. The V end was cut by 3 bases, the J end by 7 bases, with 10 bases between. CDR3 DNA: TGTGCCAGCAGCTTGGGGGAGGGACAGCCCCAGCATTTT. Amino acids: CASSLGEGQPQHF.